The 28 T cell receptor beta chains below all came from one sample that was sequenced in a study of shared clonotypes between healthy human individuals. Clones were sequenced by immunoSEQ multiplex PCR, and TCRdb holds only the in-frame ones, with some missing. The profile shows hundreds of thousands of clones, around two thirds of them singletons. Input material: memory CD4+ T cells sorted from blood. The subset: CD45RA-negative fraction. The receptor set was obtained from a woman aged 30 to 39 in good health.

In its sample, this clone was seen many times. This rearrangement joins TRBV5-1 to TRBJ2-5; the match to TRBD2 covers 14 bases. The CDR3 totals 18 residues. CDR1 is SGHRS, CDR2 YFSETQ, per germline. With V trimmed by 2 bases and J by 4 bases, 10 bases remained unmatched. The DNA for the CDR3 is TGCGCCAGCAGCTTCCGACTAGCGGGAGGGTCATCGGGAGAGACCCAGTACTTC. Amino acids: CASSFRLAGGSSGETQYF.

This chain joins TRBV2 and TRBJ1-2; tentative D call: TRBD1 (5 bases). V was trimmed by 2 bases and J by 8 bases, leaving 15 bases between them. This CDR3 is 14 amino acids long. From germline, CDR1 is SNHLY and CDR2 FYNNEI. The CDR3 sequence is CASSERRGTGGYTF. DNA for the CDR3: TGTGCCAGCAGTGAACGCCGGGGCACGGGGGGCTACACCTTC.

This clone was picked up one time. The rearrangement uses TRBV7-2 and TRBJ2-6; D is possibly TRBD2 (5 bases). CDR3 length: 15 amino acids. Germline CDR1 is SGHTA and CDR2 is FQGNSA. The germline V and J ends were trimmed by 1 base and 4 bases, with 8 bases remaining between them. This chain's CDR3 is CASSLVRAGANVLTF. The CDR3 DNA reads as TGTGCCAGCAGCTTAGTGAGGGCGGGGGCCAACGTCCTGACTTTC.

The genes are TRBV2 and TRBJ2-2, with D maybe TRBD2 (6 bases). The CDR3 loop spans 15 amino acids. V was pared by 4 bases and J by 3 bases, with 12 bases between. Germline CDR1 reads SNHLY; CDR2 reads FYNNEI. CDR3 loop: CASSAEGDYTGELFF. The CDR3 region has the DNA TGTGCCAGCAGTGCGGAGGGAGATTACACCGGGGAGCTGTTTTTT.

This CDR3 reads CASSLDGQASPLHF. In DNA form, the CDR3 reads TGTGCCAGCAGCTTAGACGGACAAGCTTCACCCCTCCACTTT. The V and J genes are TRBV7-9 and TRBJ1-6, with D possibly matching TRBD1 (5 bases). CDR1 SEHNR and CDR2 FQNEAQ come from the germline V gene (reference sequence). This CDR3 has 14 residues. Trimming left V 1 base short and J 9 bases short, with 10 bases between.

The chain carries TRBV4-1 and TRBJ2-5; D gene uncertain. Between the trimmed V and J ends, which lost 3 bases and 5 bases, there was a span of 10 bases. CDR3 length: 13 amino acids. The germline CDR1 and CDR2 sequences are MGHRA and YSYEKL. Here the CDR3 reads CASSQLPGETQYF. In DNA form, the CDR3 reads TGCGCCAGCAGCCAGCTCCCCGGGGAGACCCAGTACTTC.

The V gene is TRBV5-4, the J gene TRBJ2-1, with D perhaps matching TRBD2 (6 bases). The CDR3 totals 14 residues. Trimming left V 4 bases short and J 8 bases short, with 16 bases between. Looked up from germline, CDR1 is SGHNT and CDR2 is YYREEE (reference sequence). The CDR3 bases are TGTGCCAGCAGCCCGGCGGGATTAAGGGATGAGCAGTTCTTC. Encoded protein: CASSPAGLRDEQFF.

In this sample, this clone turned up many times. The CDR3 spells CASNREGRGNIQYF. The CDR3 bases are TGTGCCAGCAATAGGGAGGGGAGGGGTAACATTCAGTACTTC. This chain joins TRBV2 and TRBJ2-4, with TRBD2 matching over 7 bases. This CDR3 has 14 amino acids. Germline V CDR1 and CDR2: SNHLY, FYNNEI. The ends lost 7 bases at V and 7 bases at J; junction bases unmatched: 10.

This chain uses TRBV28 with TRBJ1-5, with D unclear. CDR3 length: 16 amino acids. Trimming removed 1 base at V and 0 bases at J, with 10 bases between. The germline V gene encodes CDR1 MDHEN and CDR2 SYDVKM. DNA for the CDR3: TGTGCCAGCAGTTTATATGAGCCCCATAGCAATCAGCCCCAGCATTTT. Encoded protein: CASSLYEPHSNQPQHF.

The chain couples TRBV11-2 to TRBJ2-2; 9 nucleotides align to TRBD1. Germline assignment: CDR1 SGHAT and CDR2 FQNNGV. Germline trimming cut 6 bases from V and 6 bases from J; bases unmatched to any gene: 8. The CDR3 has 15 residues. In DNA form, the CDR3 reads TGTGCCAGCAGAACACCGGGACAGGGATCCGGGGAGCTGTTTTTT. This gives the protein CASRTPGQGSGELFF.

The gene calls are TRBV5-1 and TRBJ2-7, with no clear D. Per germline, CDR1 SGHRS and CDR2 YFSETQ. V was clipped by 5 bases and J by 4 bases, with 22 bases between them. The CDR3 runs to 16 residues. Here the CDR3 DNA reads TGCGCCAGCAGTAAAGGGTCGGACCGAGATTCTTACGAGCAGTACTTC. It yields the protein CASSKGSDRDSYEQYF.

The chain has TRBV28 and TRBJ1-5, with 7 positions matching TRBD1. The CDR3 has 16 residues. Germline V gene sequence: CDR1 MDHEN, CDR2 SYDVKM. V was clipped by 4 bases and J by 2 bases; unmatched bases: 8. CDR3 loop: CASSWRRTGGNQPQHF. The CDR3 DNA reads TGTGCCAGCAGTTGGAGAAGGACAGGTGGCAATCAGCCCCAGCATTTT.

The chain recombines TRBV6-1 with TRBJ1-1, with D uncertain. The CDR3 has 15 residues. Germline-derived CDR1 and CDR2 are MNHNS and SASEGT. V shed 5 bases and J shed 0 bases, with 13 bases lying between them. The CDR3 sequence: CASSKGKGLNTEAFF. The CDR3 bases are TGTGCCAGCAGTAAAGGGAAGGGCTTGAACACTGAAGCTTTCTTT.

V is TRBV2 and J is TRBJ2-5, with D tentatively TRBD2 (6 bases). Germline loops: CDR1 SNHLY, CDR2 FYNNEI. CDR3 size: 12 residues. V lost 8 bases and J lost 3, with 10 bases in between. The DNA for the CDR3 is TGTGCCAGCGCCCCGGGGGAAGAGACCCAGTACTTC. It is translated as CASAPGEETQYF.

This clone has a count of ten or more. The V call is TRBV11-2, the J call TRBJ2-7; 7 nucleotides agree with TRBD1. Germline V gives CDR1 SGHAT, CDR2 FQNNGV. V was pared by 4 bases and J by 2 bases, with 8 bases of the junction left unmatched. The CDR3 consists of 15 residues. The DNA for the CDR3 is TGTGCCAGCAGCTCTAACCCGGGACAGACCTACGAGCAGTACTTC. Translating it yields CASSSNPGQTYEQYF.

This chain connects TRBV19 to TRBJ1-2; 7 bases map to TRBD1. Germline assignment: CDR1 LNHDA and CDR2 SQIVND (reference sequence). Unmatched junction bases numbered 11, after V lost 6 bases and J lost 4 bases. The CDR3 covers 15 residues. CDR3 amino acids: CASRDTHRGGYGYTF. Here the CDR3 DNA reads TGTGCCAGTAGGGATACCCACAGGGGAGGCTATGGCTACACCTTC.

This sequence joins TRBV10-3 and TRBJ2-1; the match to TRBD1 covers 10 bases. The junction had 6 bases not matched to a gene; V was cut back by 3 bases and J by 7 bases. This CDR3 is built from 15 residues. Germline CDR1 reads ENHRY; CDR2 reads SYGVKD. The CDR3 DNA sequence: TGTGCCATCAGTGATTTCGACAGGGGGCTGAATGAGCAGTTCTTC. It codes for CAISDFDRGLNEQFF.

This chain connects TRBV27 to TRBJ1-4, with D uncertain. This CDR3 spans 18 amino acids. Trimming removed 2 bases from V and 0 bases from J, with 16 bases in between. The germline gives CDR1 MNHEY, CDR2 SMNVEV (reference sequence). The CDR3, as DNA: TGTGCCAGCAGTTTAAGGCCCGGCACCTATTCAACTAATGAAAAACTGTTTTTT. Translating gives CASSLRPGTYSTNEKLFF.

This clone showed up just a few times. The chain is built from TRBV5-1 and TRBJ2-5, with 7 positions matching TRBD2. The germline V gene encodes CDR1 SGHRS and CDR2 YFSETQ. With 2 bases clipped from V and 4 bases from J, the junction kept 2 bases outside the gene matches. The CDR3 loop spans 13 amino acids. This CDR3 reads CASSLQRGETQYF. CDR3 nucleotide sequence: TGCGCCAGCAGCTTACAGCGGGGAGAGACCCAGTACTTC.

This rearrangement joins TRBV7-3 to TRBJ2-2; D uncertain. Trimming removed 3 bases at V and 0 bases at J, with 14 bases between. This CDR3 has 17 residues. The germline V gene has CDR1 SGHTA and CDR2 FQGTGA. The CDR3 DNA is TGTGCCAGCAGCTTCTCCCCGGGCACGGCGAACACCGGGGAGCTGTTTTTT. Translating it yields CASSFSPGTANTGELFF.

The chain carries TRBV30 and TRBJ2-1; D gene ambiguous. CDR1 is GTSNPN and CDR2 is SVGIG in the germline V gene (reference sequence). The germline V and J ends were trimmed by 2 bases and 9 bases, with 11 bases remaining between them. The CDR3 contains 12 residues. CDR3 residues: CAWSPRYREQFF. DNA for the CDR3: TGTGCCTGGAGTCCCCGGTACCGTGAGCAGTTCTTC.

This clone showed up just a few times. The chain is built from TRBV7-8 and TRBJ2-7; either TRBD1 or TRBD2 may supply D (6 bases each). Trimming removed 5 bases from V and 4 bases from J, with 15 bases in between. Germline CDR1 SGHVS, CDR2 FQNEAQ. The CDR3 has 14 amino acids. CDR3 DNA sequence: TGTGCCAGCAGCGGAGGGTCAAGGGGGTACGAGCAGTACTTC. Translating gives CASSGGSRGYEQYF.

This clone has a count of ten or more. V and J are TRBV6-1 and TRBJ2-5; tentatively, D is TRBD2 (5 bases). The CDR3 sequence is 12 residues long. Germline V lookup: CDR1 MNHNS, CDR2 SASEGT. Trimming cost V 6 bases and J 5 bases, with 10 bases left between them. Here the CDR3 DNA reads TGTGCCAGCAGACTAGAAGGGGAGACCCAGTACTTC. This gives the protein CASRLEGETQYF.

The chain has TRBV7-2 and TRBJ1-1; maybe TRBD1 (5 bases). Trimming removed 1 base from V and 4 bases from J, with 10 bases in between. Germline CDR1 is SGHTA and CDR2 is FQGNSA. The CDR3 is 14 residues long. CDR3 DNA sequence: TGTGCCAGCAGCTTAGTAGAGGGGACCACTGAAGCTTTCTTT. Its protein is CASSLVEGTTEAFF.

The chain uses TRBV5-1 and TRBJ2-1; D might be TRBD2 (5 bases). CDR3 length equals 15 residues. The V gene's germline CDR1 is SGHRS and CDR2 YFSETQ. V was trimmed by 0 bases and J by 1 base, leaving 8 bases between them. CDR3 loop: CASSLVPGSYNEQFF. The CDR3 nucleotides are TGCGCCAGCAGCTTGGTTCCGGGGTCCTACAATGAGCAGTTCTTC. The full variable domain, completed using reference TRBV5-1 and TRBJ2-1, is KAGVTQTPRYLIKTRGQQVTLSCSPISGHRSVSWYQQTPGQGLQFLFEYFSETQRNKGNFPGRFSGRQFSNSRSEMNVSTLELGDSALYLCASSLVPGSYNEQFFGPGTRLTVL.

V is TRBV2 and J is TRBJ1-5, with 10 bases lining up with TRBD1. The ends lost 6 bases at V and 3 bases at J; junction bases unmatched: 8. Per the germline V gene, CDR1 is SNHLY and CDR2 is FYNNEI. The CDR3 contains 16 residues. In nucleotides, the CDR3 is TGTGCCAGCAGCCGAAGACAGGGGGCTGACAATCAGCCCCAGCATTTT. As protein: CASSRRQGADNQPQHF.

This clone was counted a single time. The V gene is TRBV7-9, the J gene TRBJ2-1; TRBD1 agrees at 8 bases. Germline V gene sequence: CDR1 SEHNR, CDR2 FQNEAQ (reference sequence). V shed 5 bases and J 4 bases; nucleotides not matched to a gene: 4. The CDR3 contains 14 residues. CDR3 amino acids: CASSAGQVYNEQFF. DNA of the CDR3: TGTGCCAGCAGCGCGGGACAGGTGTACAATGAGCAGTTCTTC.

This clone was recorded a few times. V gene TRBV28 combines with J gene TRBJ1-2; D perhaps matches TRBD1 (6 bases). The ends were cut back, 7 bases at V and 8 bases at J, with 11 bases in the middle. The CDR3 contains 11 residues. In germline, CDR1 is MDHEN, CDR2 SYDVKM. CDR3 in amino acids: CASTWGHGYTF. Here the CDR3 DNA reads TGTGCCAGCACCTGGGGACACGGCTACACCTTC.